This T cell receptor (beta chain) was captured by sequencing in a study of cytomegalovirus exposure and HLA in healthy donors. Study-level findings and limits: The authors enumerated some 160 TCR beta chains as linked to cytomegalovirus. CMV antigen specificity of a few CMV-associated chains was confirmed in vitro. The authors assumed roughly uniform sequencing depth across donors for presence/absence analyses. One cluster of highly shared sequence variants probably arose as a sequencing artifact.

This PCR relied on a set of 60 Vbeta primers and 13 Jbeta primers. The data were produced by immunoSEQ multiplex PCR, yet TCRdb's version contains in-frame clones alone and is incomplete. In the table there are 150,000 to 170,000 clones, 80% of which are singletons. CDR1 and CDR2 (germline): SGHRS, YFSETQ. The CDR3 runs 14 residues. V shed 4 bases and J 6 bases; nucleotides not matched to a gene: 9. A word on this clone: What it binds is unknown.

The source of this sequence is a woman in her thirties or forties in good health and CMV-seropositive. Sequencing used PBMCs. This chain uses TRBV5-1 with TRBJ1-1, with 7 positions matching TRBD1. CDR3 amino acids: CASSNDGQVSEAFF. For the CDR3, the DNA is TGCGCCAGCAGCAATGACGGACAGGTCTCTGAAGCTTTCTTT. The whole variable domain, filled in from reference TRBV5-1 and TRBJ1-1, reads KAGVTQTPRYLIKTRGQQVTLSCSPISGHRSVSWYQQTPGQGLQFLFEYFSETQRNKGNFPGRFSGRQFSNSRSEMNVSTLELGDSALYLCASSNDGQVSEAFFGQGTRLTVV.